Listed below are T cell receptor beta chains from one sample, sequenced in a study of human T cells and chemical hapten exposure. TCRdb called the RACE reads again in MiXCR, with one record for every CDR3 protein. The data hold approximately 80,000 distinct CDR3 sequences, with roughly 10% observed a single time. This sample comprised whole blood, obtained in connection with sensitization to the hapten diphenylcyclopropenone (DPC). The receptors come from a woman aged 50 to 60 with alopecia areata. Some clones in this sample may be carry-over from other donors' samples. The CDR3 runs from the conserved cysteine through the conserved F or W. The D gene is left open where the match is weak. Expanded clones get a size class; other rows say once, few or many, or leave the size out.

many TRBD2 TRBJ2-1 TRBV6-4 TGTGCCAGCAGTGAAGGCGGGGGGGCCTACAATGAGCAGTTCTTC CASSEGGGAYNEQFF
few TRBD1 TRBJ1-4 TRBV15 TGTGCCACCAGCAGAGATCATAGGGCGGACAGGGGAAATGAAAAACTGTTTTTT CATSRDHRADRGNEKLFF
few TRBD1 TRBJ1-2 TRBV12-5 TGTGCTAGTGGTCCGAGTCCTTGGCAGGGGGACTATGGCTACACCTTC CASGPSPWQGDYGYTF
many NA TRBJ1-5 TRBV2 TGTGCCACCACGGCCCGATGGGGTCAGCCCCAGCATTTT CATTARWGQPQHF
many TRBD1 TRBJ2-5 TRBV7-9 TGTGCCAGCAGCTTAGAGACAGGGCTAATGAAGACCCAGTACTTC CASSLETGLMKTQYF
many NA TRBJ1-1 TRBV7-9 TGTGCCAGCAGCTTAATGGGGGCGTTGAACACTGAAGCTTTCTTT CASSLMGALNTEAFF
NA NA TRBJ2-5 TRBV29-1 TGCAGCGTTGAGAGGGCGCCTCGGGGCCAGTACTTC CSVERAPRGQYF
NA TRBD1 TRBJ1-1 TRBV18 TGTGCCAGCTCACTGGACAGGACAAGCACTGAAGCTTTGTTT CASSLDRTSTEALF
many TRBD1 TRBJ2-1 TRBV15 TGTGCCACCAGCGCCTCCGGGACAGGAAGGGGGAATGAGCAGTTCTTC CATSASGTGRGNEQFF
NA NA TRBJ2-1 TRBV7-6 TGTGCCAGCAGCCTAGGAATGTACAATGAGCAGTTCTTC CASSLGMYNEQFF
many NA TRBJ2-1 TRBV27 TGTGCCAGCACTACTGGACGGCGTCCCTACAATGAGCAGTTCTTC CASTTGRRPYNEQFF
many TRBD2 TRBJ2-3 TRBV24-1 TGTGCCACCTCCTCCCCTGGCCAGCGGGAGTTGGTAGATACGCAGTATTTT CATSSPGQRELVDTQYF
many TRBD2 TRBJ2-7 TRBV28 TGTGCCAGCAGAGCTAGCGGGGGCTACGAGCAGTACTTC CASRASGGYEQYF
many NA TRBJ2-1 TRBV27 TGTGCCAGCAGTTTATCGGTTTACAATGAGCAGTTCTTC CASSLSVYNEQFF
few TRBD2 TRBJ2-1 TRBV2 TGTGCCAGCACTCTACTAGCGGGGCGACACAATGAGCAGTTCTTC CASTLLAGRHNEQFF
NA TRBD1 TRBJ2-1 TRBV7-3 TGTGCCAGCAGCTCCGACCGGGACAGGGGAGGCAATGAGCAGTTCTTC CASSSDRDRGGNEQFF
NA TRBD2 TRBJ2-5 TRBV29-1 TGCAGCGTTGAAGTGGGAGGGAGTCAAGAGACCCAGTACTTC CSVEVGGSQETQYF
few TRBD1 TRBJ1-5 TRBV6-2/TRBV6-3 TGTGCCAGCAGTTCTAACAGGGGGGATCAGCCCCAGCATTTT CASSSNRGDQPQHF
many TRBD1 TRBJ1-5 TRBV18 TGTGCCAGCTCACCCGGGACAGGGGATCAGCCCCAGCATTTT CASSPGTGDQPQHF
NA NA TRBJ1-2 TRBV3-1 TGTGCCAGCAGCCAAGGGGTACTAAACTATGGCTACACCTTC CASSQGVLNYGYTF
many NA TRBJ1-3 TRBV25-1 TGTGCCAGCAGTGAATATGGGGGCTTTTCTGGAAACACCATATATTTT CASSEYGGFSGNTIYF
NA NA TRBJ1-6 TRBV20-1 TGCAGTGCTAGAGATCAGGACTCTTCACCCCTCCACTTT CSARDQDSSPLHF
many NA TRBJ1-1 TRBV18 TGTGCCAGCTCACCACTGGGACATAACATGAACACTGAAGCTTTCTTT CASSPLGHNMNTEAFF
few TRBD1 TRBJ2-1 TRBV6-2/TRBV6-3 TGTGCCAGCAGTTACCCCCCCGGACAGGGCGGTAACACCTACAATGAGCAGTTCTTC CASSYPPGQGGNTYNEQFF
many NA TRBJ1-3 TRBV18 TGTGCCAGCTCACCATCCACCCGCTCTGGAAACACCATATATTTT CASSPSTRSGNTIYF
NA NA TRBJ1-1 TRBV30 TGTGCCTGGAGTCCGGGGTCAGGACCCATGAACACTGAAGCTTTCTTT CAWSPGSGPMNTEAFF
few NA TRBJ1-2 TRBV5-8 TGTGCCAGCAGCTTGTCCCGGCAGGGAGGGGACTATGGCTACACCTTC CASSLSRQGGDYGYTF
NA NA TRBJ2-5 TRBV18 TGTGCCAGCTCACCGGGCCAAAGAGAGACCCAGTACTTC CASSPGQRETQYF
NA TRBD1 TRBJ2-5 TRBV20-1 TGCAGTGCTCCTCGACAGGGGGGAATGCGGGCCCAGTACTTC CSAPRQGGMRAQYF
few NA TRBJ2-3 TRBV6-5 TGTGCCAGCAGTTACTCGAAGGACTGGACCGATACGCAGTATTTT CASSYSKDWTDTQYF
many TRBD2 TRBJ2-1 TRBV20-1 TGCAGTGCTAGAGAGGCTAGCGGGAGTGAGGTCTTC CSAREASGSEVF
NA NA TRBJ2-1 TRBV5-1 TGCGCCAGCAGCTTGGATAATTACCCAAGGGAGCAGTTCTTC CASSLDNYPREQFF
NA NA TRBJ2-1 TRBV6-6 TGTGCCAGCAGTTACCTGAAGGACTATGGGGAGTTCTTC CASSYLKDYGEFF
many NA TRBJ1-5 TRBV28 TGTGCCAGCAGTGGGAATCAGCCCCAGCATTTT CASSGNQPQHF
NA TRBD2 TRBJ2-1 TRBV14 TGTGCCAGCAGCCGCCCCGGGACTAGGCCTACCAATGAGCAGTTCTTC CASSRPGTRPTNEQFF
NA TRBD1 TRBJ2-7 TRBV14 TGTGCCAGCAGCCAAGATTGGGTTCGGGACAGCTCCTACGAGCAGTACTTC CASSQDWVRDSSYEQYF
many NA TRBJ2-3 TRBV20-1 TGCAGTGCTAGAGGGACTACCACAGATACGCAGTATTTT CSARGTTTDTQYF
NA TRBD1 TRBJ2-1 TRBV2 TGTGCCAGCAGTCTGACAGGGGCAAAATACAATGAGCAGTTCTTC CASSLTGAKYNEQFF
few NA TRBJ2-1 TRBV3-1 TGTGCCAGCAGCCAAGACCCAAGATCTAGCTCCTACAATGAGCAGTTCTTC CASSQDPRSSSYNEQFF
NA NA TRBJ2-2 TRBV28 TGTGCCAGCAGTTTTCGGAACACCGGGGAGCTGTTTTTT CASSFRNTGELFF
many NA TRBJ2-3 TRBV20-1 TGCAGTGCTAGAGTCTGGGGGGCCGAAGATACGCAGTATTTT CSARVWGAEDTQYF
many TRBD1 TRBJ1-6 TRBV4-3 TGCGCCAGCAGCCAACACGGGACAGGGGGCTCTAATTCACCCCTCCACTTT CASSQHGTGGSNSPLHF
NA TRBD1 TRBJ2-7 TRBV5-1 TGCGCCAGCAACCAAGGCCGACAGGGCGTCAAGTACTTC CASNQGRQGVKYF
many NA TRBJ2-3 TRBV7-2 TGTGCCAGCAGCTTAGGGGCCGTAGATACGCAGTATTTT CASSLGAVDTQYF
few NA TRBJ2-7 TRBV30 TGTGCCTGTTCAGGGGGGCCCTACGAGCAGTACTTC CACSGGPYEQYF
few TRBD1 TRBJ2-5 TRBV11-1 TGTGCCAGCAGCTTAGGGGGACAGGGCGGCGCGACCCAGTACTTC CASSLGGQGGATQYF
many TRBD1 TRBJ1-1 TRBV4-3 TGCGCCAGCAGCCAAACGAAGGGACAGCCGAAAGCTTTCTTT CASSQTKGQPKAFF
few NA TRBJ1-2 TRBV20-1 TGCAGTGCTACCGAACAGACTCCTGGTGGCTACACCTTC CSATEQTPGGYTF
few NA TRBJ2-7 TRBV28 TGTGCCAGACAGGACAGTTCCTACGAGCAGTACTTC CARQDSSYEQYF
NA NA TRBJ2-7 TRBV5-1 TGCGCCAGCAGCTTAGGGAGCCAATCCTACGAGCAGTACTTC CASSLGSQSYEQYF
few TRBD1 TRBJ2-7 TRBV28 TGTGCCAGCAGACCCCCGGGACAGGGTACCTACGAGCAGTACTTC CASRPPGQGTYEQYF
many TRBD1 TRBJ1-2 TRBV16 TGTGCCAGCAGACTCGGGACAGGGGATGGCTACACCTTC CASRLGTGDGYTF
NA NA TRBJ1-2 TRBV15 TGTGCCACCAGCAGAGACAGCTATGGCTACACCTTC CATSRDSYGYTF
many NA TRBJ1-4 TRBV7-2 TGTGCCAGCAGCTTTGTACGAGGAAAACTGTTTTTT CASSFVRGKLFF
NA NA TRBJ2-7 TRBV19 TGTGCCAGTAGTATAGGTCCGGATTCCTACGAGCAGTACTTC CASSIGPDSYEQYF
medium-sized NA TRBJ2-1 TRBV11-1 TGTGCCAGCAGCTACAGGGACTCGTTC CASSYRDSF
many NA TRBJ2-1 TRBV11-2 TGTGCCAGCAGAAGCGGGCCTTACAATGAGCAGTTCTTC CASRSGPYNEQFF
few NA TRBJ2-1 TRBV19 TGTGCCAGTAGTATATATGGGACAACTTCCTACAATGAGCAGTTCTTC CASSIYGTTSYNEQFF